This T cell receptor beta chain stems from a study of cytomegalovirus exposure and HLA in healthy donors. The study ran its PCR with 60 Vbeta and 13 Jbeta primers. Only in-frame clones appear in the TCRdb table, and some are missing; sequencing was by immunoSEQ multiplex PCR. The sample includes 75,000 or so clones, 65% to 70% of them seen just once. This CDR3 region has 14 residues. The ends were cut back, 3 bases at V and 1 base at J, with 6 bases in the middle. Germline loops: CDR1 SEHNR, CDR2 FQNEAQ (reference sequence). The clonotype comes from a man aged 40-55 years in good health and CMV-seropositive. The chain recombines TRBV7-9 with TRBJ1-4; no reliable D call. The sequenced sample was PBMCs. The chain's CDR3 is CASSLGGTNEKLFF. The DNA of the CDR3 is TGTGCCAGCAGCTTGGGAGGAACTAATGAAAAACTGTTTTTT.